This TCR beta chain originates from a study of tumor-infiltrating lymphocytes in oesophageal squamous cell carcinoma. This clonotype was observed at least ten times. Each CDR3 protein is one row after TCRdb ran MiXCR on the PCR reads. Of over 15,000 distinct CDR3 sequences in the sample, around 43% were seen once. The germline V gene has CDR1 SGHTA and CDR2 FQGNSA. Trimming pared 5 bases from V and 6 bases from J, leaving 17 bases between. The CDR3 has 15 amino acids. The V and J genes are TRBV7-2 and TRBJ2-4; D gene uncertain. The TCR originated in a female donor with esophageal squamous cell carcinoma. Input material: normal esophageal tissue next to the tumor. CDR3 nucleotide sequence: TGTGCCAGCAGCCCAGACCACAACAAGGGAAACATTCAGTACTTC. Translated: CASSPDHNKGNIQYF.